This T cell receptor (beta chain) appears in the sequencing data of a study of blood T cell repertoires in COVID-19. CDR1 and CDR2 (germline): SGHTA, FQGNSA. The ends lost 5 bases at V and 10 bases at J; junction bases unmatched: 9. The CDR3 sequence is 14 residues long. Sequencing used immunoSEQ multiplex PCR; TCRdb keeps in-frame clones, though not all of them. This repertoire shows around 45,000 clones, 82% found once; its top ten account for about 25%. A few counts support this clone. The sequencing input was peripheral blood. This receptor was identified in a woman aged 55-69 years with acute or convalescent COVID-19. The chain carries TRBV7-2 and TRBJ2-1; 9 bases agree with TRBD2. The CDR3 DNA follows: TGTGCCAGCAGCGACCGGCGGGGGGGCCTAGAGCAGTTCTTC. Protein product: CASSDRRGGLEQFF.